The 11 T cell receptor beta chains in this list originate from one sample, sequenced in a study of blood T cell repertoires in COVID-19. This table comes from immunoSEQ multiplex PCR, and its TCRdb copy is limited to in-frame clones, with some not included. The sample shows 270,000 or so clones, around 84% of them seen only once. The sequencing sample was made of PBMCs or T cells enriched from blood (not recorded which). The receptors here all came from a woman aged 45-60 years who had been exposed to COVID-19.

The chain links TRBV3-1 (or the pseudogene TRBV3-2) to TRBJ1-1; TRBD1 might be the D (6 bases). Germline V gives CDR1 LGHDT, CDR2 YNNKEL (reference sequence). The CDR3 is made up of 16 amino acids. Trimming took 4 bases from V and 7 from J, leaving 22 bases between them. CDR3: CASSPDPVRDISEAFF. CDR3 nucleotide sequence: TGTGCCAGCAGCCCGGACCCTGTTCGGGACATAAGTGAAGCTTTCTTT.

This chain connects TRBV11-1 to TRBJ2-1; 9 bases agree with TRBD1. From germline, CDR1 is SGHAT and CDR2 FQDESV (reference sequence). V shed 5 bases, J shed 4 bases, and the junction held 3 bases outside the gene matches. CDR3 length: 14 amino acids. CDR3 sequence (DNA): TGTGCCAGCAGCCAGGACAGGGGATACAATGAGCAGTTCTTC. Encoded protein: CASSQDRGYNEQFF.

This sequence joins TRBV4-1 and TRBJ1-5, with D unresolved. Germline loops: CDR1 MGHRA, CDR2 YSYEKL. Trimming left V 4 bases short and J 3 bases short, with 13 bases between. This CDR3 is 15 amino acids long. CDR3 nucleotides: TGCGCCAGCAGCCCGACCTACAGTGACAATCAGCCCCAGCATTTT. As protein: CASSPTYSDNQPQHF.

V gene TRBV7-9 combines with J gene TRBJ2-5, with 7 bases aligning to TRBD1. Germline V gene data show CDR1 as SEHNR and CDR2 as FQNEAQ (reference sequence). The CDR3 is made up of 13 amino acids. The V segment lost 3 bases and the J segment 3 bases; nucleotides outside the gene matches: 1. The CDR3 loop reads CASSLTGKETQYF. CDR3 DNA sequence: TGTGCCAGCAGCTTGACAGGGAAAGAGACCCAGTACTTC.

This clone was counted a few times. The chain couples TRBV7-8 to TRBJ2-1; the match to TRBD1 covers 8 bases. The CDR3 is made up of 15 amino acids. Losses at the gene ends were 5 bases for V and 7 bases for J; bases not matched to a gene: 10. The germline CDR1 and CDR2 sequences are SGHVS and FQNEAQ. The CDR3 spells CASSARTGTGNEQFF. Here the CDR3 DNA reads TGTGCCAGCAGCGCAAGGACAGGGACGGGGAATGAGCAGTTCTTC.

The V call is TRBV28, the J call TRBJ1-5; D uncertain. The CDR3 covers 13 residues. Trimming pared 3 bases from V and 10 bases from J, leaving 13 bases between. Germline V gene data show CDR1 as MDHEN and CDR2 as SYDVKM. CDR3 in amino acids: CASSLTGRNPQHF. The CDR3 DNA is TGTGCCAGCAGTTTGACGGGGAGGAATCCCCAGCATTTT.

The chain recombines TRBV6-5 with TRBJ1-1; TRBD1 agrees at 8 bases. CDR1 is MNHEY and CDR2 is SVGAGI in the germline V gene. Trimming at V came to 2 bases and at J to 1 base, leaving 3 bases not matched to a gene. The CDR3 runs to 15 residues. The CDR3 loop is CASSYGDRGNTEAFF. CDR3 DNA: TGTGCCAGCAGTTACGGCGACAGGGGGAACACTGAAGCTTTCTTT.

The chain is built from TRBV19 and TRBJ1-2, with D maybe TRBD1 (6 bases). V was pared by 6 bases and J by 1 base, with 18 bases between. Germline V CDR1 and CDR2: LNHDA, SQIVND (reference sequence). This CDR3 is 16 amino acids long. CDR3 DNA sequence: TGTGCCAGTAGCCTATCTACAGGGAATCTTAACTATGGCTACACCTTC. Its protein product is CASSLSTGNLNYGYTF.

The chain links TRBV10-3 to TRBJ1-3, with TRBD1 matching over 7 bases. V lost 9 bases, J lost 0 bases, and 2 bases stayed unmatched. CDR1 ENHRY and CDR2 SYGVKD come from the germline V gene. The CDR3 covers 13 residues. The CDR3 loop reads CAIGTASGNTIYF. CDR3 DNA: TGTGCCATTGGGACAGCCTCTGGAAACACCATATATTTT.

The chain couples TRBV11-2 to TRBJ1-6; TRBD1 is a possible D gene (5 bases). This CDR3 region has 14 residues. Germline CDR1 SGHAT, CDR2 FQNNGV. Trimming shortened V by 1 base and J by 13 bases, and 14 bases separated the two germline ends. DNA of the CDR3: TGTGCCAGCAGCTTAGGACAGATTTTTTTTCCCCTCCACTTT. Translating it yields CASSLGQIFFPLHF.

The chain couples TRBV30 to TRBJ1-6, with 9 bases matching TRBD1. In germline, CDR1 is GTSNPN, CDR2 SVGIG (reference sequence). Trimming cost V 0 bases and J 5 bases; bases outside gene matches: 5. The CDR3 spans 16 residues. CDR3: CAWSVKTGGHNSPLHF. CDR3 DNA: TGTGCCTGGAGTGTAAAGACAGGGGGACATAATTCACCCCTCCACTTT.